These T cell receptor beta chains were read from a single sample in a study of CD8+ T cells in alopecia areata. The method was immunoSEQ multiplex PCR; TCRdb's version includes in-frame clones alone and lacks a portion of them. This table has around 140,000 clones, around 87% appearing once. Specimen: CD8+ T cells sorted from blood, collected at week 4, from a patient treated with tofacitinib. These TCRs come from a human donor with alopecia areata. The CDR3 runs from the conserved cysteine through the conserved F or W. D genes are given only for firm matches. For some rows the clone size is stated as once, few or many, or as a class when expanded; others skip it.

D,V,size,J,CDR3,DNA
TRBD1,TRBV23-1,.,TRBJ2-3,CASSQGDRGTDTQYF,TGCGCCAGCAGTCAAGGGGACAGGGGCACAGATACGCAGTATTTT
.,TRBV19,.,TRBJ2-6,CASSIAGVGANVLTF,TGTGCCAGTAGTATAGCGGGGGTCGGGGCCAACGTCCTGACTTTC
.,TRBV7-6,.,TRBJ2-1,CASSLGLEHNEQFF,TGTGCCAGCAGCCTGGGACTTGAACACAATGAGCAGTTCTTC
.,TRBV19,.,TRBJ2-1,CASTDTPEGTYNEQFF,TGTGCCAGTACTGACACACCGGAGGGGACCTACAATGAGCAGTTCTTC
.,TRBV12-5,.,TRBJ2-7,CASGPEAYEQYF,TGTGCTAGTGGACCAGAGGCCTACGAGCAGTACTTC
.,TRBV6-1,few,TRBJ2-7,CASSEFEGHSPYEQYF,TGTGCCAGCAGTGAATTTGAGGGACATAGCCCCTACGAGCAGTACTTC
.,TRBV13,.,TRBJ2-3,CASSLGPTDTQYF,TGTGCCAGCAGCTTAGGACCCACAGATACGCAGTATTTT
.,TRBV7-2,.,TRBJ2-7,CASSWLEGEQYF,TGTGCCAGCAGCTGGTTGGAGGGGGAGCAGTACTTC
.,TRBV6-6,.,TRBJ2-1,CASSYVANEQFF,TGTGCCAGCAGTTACGTAGCCAATGAGCAGTTCTTC
.,TRBV29-1,few,TRBJ2-1,CSVEGISYNEQFF,TGCAGCGTTGAAGGAATCTCCTACAATGAGCAGTTCTTC
.,TRBV19,.,TRBJ2-5,CASSIGSTQETQYF,TGTGCCAGTAGTATCGGCTCGACTCAAGAGACCCAGTACTTC
.,TRBV15,.,TRBJ2-7,CATTFGGEQYF,TGTGCCACCACCTTTGGCGGCGAGCAGTACTTC
.,TRBV4-1,.,TRBJ2-2,CASSPWTGELFF,TGCGCCAGCAGCCCATGGACCGGGGAGCTGTTTTTT
.,TRBV7-8,.,TRBJ2-4,CASSLAAGKGDIQYF,TGTGCCAGCAGCTTAGCGGCAGGGAAGGGAGACATTCAGTACTTC
TRBD2,TRBV5-6,.,TRBJ2-7,CASSKGLAGGSGSEQYF,TGTGCCAGCAGCAAGGGACTAGCGGGAGGGTCTGGAAGCGAGCAGTACTTC
.,TRBV4-1,once,TRBJ1-1,CASSLNTEAFF,TGCGCCAGCAGCCTAAACACTGAAGCTTTCTTT
.,TRBV6-5,.,TRBJ2-7,CASSFGEFYEQYF,TGTGCCAGCAGTTTCGGAGAGTTCTACGAGCAGTACTTC
.,TRBV7-9,.,TRBJ1-2,CASEQTGRDYGYTF,TGTGCCAGCGAGCAAACAGGGAGAGACTATGGCTACACCTTC
.,TRBV14,.,TRBJ2-2,CASSPLRDRNTGELFF,TGTGCCAGCAGTCCCCTTAGGGACCGCAACACCGGGGAGCTGTTTTTT
.,TRBV6-5,.,TRBJ2-2,CASSSNGFGELFF,TGTGCCAGCAGTTCAAACGGTTTCGGGGAGCTGTTTTTT
.,TRBV9,.,TRBJ2-2,CASSPMNTGELFF,TGTGCCAGCAGCCCCATGAACACCGGGGAGCTGTTTTTT
TRBD1,TRBV7-9,.,TRBJ2-5,CASSGGQDQETQYF,TGTGCCAGCAGCGGGGGACAGGACCAAGAGACCCAGTACTTC
.,TRBV7-9,.,TRBJ2-1,CASSSRTRSNEQFF,TGTGCCAGCAGCTCACGAACGCGGAGCAATGAGCAGTTCTTC
TRBD1,TRBV15,.,TRBJ2-7,CATSRWSGTGSSYEQYF,TGTGCCACCAGCCGGTGGTCGGGGACAGGCAGCTCCTACGAGCAGTACTTC
.,TRBV11-2,.,TRBJ2-7,CASSFGQIYEQYF,TGTGCCAGCAGCTTTGGACAGATCTACGAGCAGTACTTC
TRBD2,TRBV7-3,.,TRBJ2-2,CASSLGLAGGRTGELFF,TGTGCCAGCAGCCTCGGACTAGCGGGAGGGCGGACCGGGGAGCTGTTTTTT
.,TRBV27,.,TRBJ2-1,CASSLGSQRNEQFF,TGTGCCAGCAGTCTTGGGTCACAGCGCAATGAGCAGTTCTTC
TRBD1,TRBV6-5,.,TRBJ2-1,CASSQGADEQFF,TGTGCCAGCAGTCAGGGGGCCGATGAGCAGTTCTTC
TRBD2,TRBV19,.,TRBJ2-1,CASSTTSGPFNEQFF,TGTGCCAGTAGTACTACTAGCGGGCCCTTCAATGAGCAGTTCTTC
.,TRBV9,.,TRBJ2-3,CASSPGASTDTQYF,TGTGCCAGCAGCCCCGGGGCTAGCACAGATACGCAGTATTTT
.,TRBV25-1,.,TRBJ1-1,CASSEYRASSTEAFF,TGTGCCAGCAGTGAATATAGGGCCTCGAGCACTGAAGCTTTCTTT
TRBD2,TRBV9,.,TRBJ2-3,CASSVESSGLTDTQYF,TGTGCCAGCAGCGTAGAGTCTAGCGGACTCACAGATACGCAGTATTTT
.,TRBV4-1,.,TRBJ2-1,CASSQERTDAYNEQFF,TGCGCCAGCAGCCAAGAAAGGACGGATGCCTACAATGAGCAGTTCTTC
.,TRBV6-5,few,TRBJ1-3,CASSPDLGNTIYF,TGTGCCAGCAGTCCGGACCTAGGAAACACCATATATTTT
.,TRBV6-4,.,TRBJ1-1,CASSDLAGDTEAFF,TGTGCCAGCAGTGACCTCGCCGGAGACACTGAAGCTTTCTTT
TRBD1,TRBV5-4,.,TRBJ2-3,CASSLEAGGADTQYF,TGTGCCAGCAGCTTGGAAGCAGGGGGCGCAGATACGCAGTATTTT
TRBD2,TRBV19,.,TRBJ2-7,CASSIGTTYEQYF,TGTGCCAGTAGTATTGGGACTACCTACGAGCAGTACTTC
.,TRBV7-9,.,TRBJ2-3,CASSLVGSPDTQYF,TGTGCCAGCAGCTTGGTAGGGAGCCCAGATACGCAGTATTTT
.,TRBV14,.,TRBJ2-2,CASSQDPNTGELFF,TGTGCCAGCAGCCAAGATCCGAACACCGGGGAGCTGTTTTTT
TRBD1,TRBV5-1,.,TRBJ2-6,CASSFGTGGTGANVLTF,TGCGCCAGCAGCTTTGGGACAGGGGGCACTGGGGCCAACGTCCTGACTTTC
.,TRBV29-1,once,TRBJ2-2,CSAWGERAGELFF,TGCAGCGCCTGGGGGGAGCGCGCCGGGGAGCTGTTTTTT
TRBD2,TRBV7-8,few,TRBJ2-1,CASSLRRLAGDNEQFF,TGTGCCAGCAGCTTACGACGACTAGCGGGGGACAATGAGCAGTTCTTC
.,TRBV30,.,TRBJ2-5,CAWSVISQETQYF,TGTGCCTGGAGTGTAATTTCACAAGAGACCCAGTACTTC
.,TRBV7-7,.,TRBJ2-2,CASSPANTGELFF,TGTGCCAGCAGCCCTGCGAACACCGGGGAGCTGTTTTTT
.,TRBV11-2,.,TRBJ1-2,CASSWGGGSPYGYTF,TGTGCCAGCAGCTGGGGTGGGGGCAGCCCCTATGGCTACACCTTC
.,TRBV27,.,TRBJ2-7,CASRAGPEQYF,TGTGCCAGCAGGGCTGGTCCCGAGCAGTACTTC
.,TRBV29-1,.,TRBJ1-1,CSVVLGFGTEAFF,TGCAGCGTTGTTTTGGGGTTTGGGACTGAAGCTTTCTTT
TRBD1,TRBV5-1,once,TRBJ2-1,CASSPGDRANEQFF,TGCGCCAGCAGCCCTGGGGACAGGGCAAATGAGCAGTTCTTC
.,TRBV30,.,TRBJ2-2,CAWSVGGAAGELFF,TGTGCCTGGAGTGTAGGGGGGGCGGCCGGGGAGCTGTTTTTT
.,TRBV7-9,.,TRBJ2-1,CASLGDFAEQFF,TGTGCCAGCTTAGGCGACTTTGCTGAGCAGTTCTTC
.,TRBV29-1,once,TRBJ1-2,CSVEPPRLLYGYTF,TGCAGCGTTGAGCCACCTCGACTTCTCTATGGCTACACCTTC
.,TRBV19,.,TRBJ2-6,CATERGQAGANVLTF,TGTGCCACAGAACGTGGCCAGGCTGGGGCCAACGTCCTGACTTTC
TRBD2,TRBV30,.,TRBJ2-5,CAWSGPTGLAGAGETQYF,TGTGCCTGGAGTGGCCCCACGGGACTAGCGGGGGCAGGAGAGACCCAGTACTTC
.,TRBV27,.,TRBJ2-1,CASSPRTTDYNEQFF,TGTGCCAGCAGTCCACGTACTACCGACTACAATGAGCAGTTCTTC